Reported below is one TCR beta chain. Base quality data are lacking; no much larger clone is found one base away. The sample's time point label, decoded: cells obtained before transplantation from donor or recipient. Mixed lymphocyte reactions plated 200,000 CFSE-labeled pre-transplant responders with 200,000 irradiated violet-dye-labeled stimulators and were cultured for approximately six days. After the mixed lymphocyte reaction, proliferating CD3+CD4+CFSE-low and CD3+CD8+CFSE-low responder cells were FACS-sorted on a BD Influx sorter. These data are taken from a study of graft-versus-host responses after intestinal transplantation (dated by TCRdb to about 2021). The study in broad terms: Recipients received multivisceral, liver-intestinal, or isolated intestinal transplants. Every recipient was given anti-thymocyte globulin induction, followed by around three years of maintenance tacrolimus and steroids. After intestinal transplantation, graft-versus-host and host-versus-graft alloreactive T cell clones in the graft, circulation and bone marrow were tracked using bulk TCR-beta CDR3 sequencing. Alloreactive clones were identified by sequencing pre-transplant mixed lymphocyte reaction products and comparing them with unstimulated pre-transplant donor and recipient T cells. A cohort of around 25 intestinal transplant recipients, including one retransplant, was enrolled, and a few patients lacking pretransplant specimens were excluded. Donor T cell macrochimerism was defined as a peak of at least 4% donor T cells among recipient peripheral blood mononuclear cells. Rather than being sequenced by the commercial service, samples from a few later patients were sequenced in-house on an Illumina MiSeq and processed with MiXCR. Overall study outcomes, separate from this receptor: GvH clones turned up in recipient bone marrow, with some appearing earlier in ileal mucosa or blood, a pattern consistent with an intestinal mucosal origin. Conclusions were limited by the relatively low number and heterogeneity of intestinal transplant patients. Patients with donor T cell macrochimerism had high GvH to HvG T cell clonal ratios in their allografts. Early after transplant, peak levels of circulating GvH clones were associated with declines in HvG clones.

Looking up the germline V gene yields CDR1 MGHRA and CDR2 YSYEKL. Its CDR3 holds 15 amino acids, cysteine through phenylalanine. Only CDR3 DNA is held: 45 bases, read in frame from base 1. The V end loses 6 bases and the J end loses 5 bases, and a stretch of 19 bases separates them. Library preparation was by the immunoSEQ multiplex PCR assay. In most patients, genomic DNA was isolated using the Qiagen DNeasy Blood and Tissue Kit and sent frozen to Adaptive Biotechnologies for TCR sequencing. For most patients, genomic DNA was subjected to high-throughput TCR-beta CDR3 sequencing by Adaptive Biotechnologies. The authors processed their data as follows. TCR sequencing data were retrieved from Adaptive's ImmunoSEQ software for roughly 17 patients, whereas three other patients were processed with MiXCR and VDJtools. To correct CD4 versus CD8 sorting errors, sequences present in both subsets at a frequency ratio below 5:1 were removed. Because the origin of CDR3 nucleotide sequences shared between donor and recipient could not be assigned, those sequences were removed. To count as alloreactive, a clone needed at least 2-fold expansion over unstimulated cells and a minimum CFSE-low frequency of 0.002% (template counts) or 0.001% (read counts). Clones detected in sequenced pre-transplant spleen, lymph node, or MLR CFSE-low populations of the donor or recipient were defined as mappable. The cumulative frequency of alloreactive clones was calculated as a percentage of all sequences, weighted by copy number. Not all clones reach the TCRdb copy of this immuneACCESS table, which keeps in-frame sequences only. Checked studies attribute under half of the gap to unresolved V genes and leave the rest unexplained. V and J calls and clone size are those listed in that table; D and trimming were worked out from the DNA. This sample comprises around 19,000 clones, approximately 35% of them detected only once. 2% to 2.5% of the sample is taken by the ten largest.

The sample consisted of alloreactive CD4+ T cells from a mixed lymphocyte reaction culture, taken before transplantation. The cell subset or site tag for this specimen amounts to: CFSE-low proliferating T cells sorted from roughly six-day pre-transplant mixed lymphocyte reaction (GvH or HvG direction). This TCR was sampled from a human patient who was an organ donor for intestinal transplantation. The V gene is TRBV4-1 and the J gene is TRBJ1-2, with a weak D call of TRBD1 (5 bases match). The sequenced DNA: TGCGCCAGCAGTCCCTCAAGGTTGAGGGGATATGGCTACACCTTC. This sequence encodes CASSPSRLRGYGYTF.